This T cell receptor (beta chain) was sequenced for a study of lymphopenia after photon versus proton radiotherapy. There are 13 residues in the CDR3. CDR1 and CDR2 (germline): LGHNT, FRNRAP. Deletions cut 6 bases from V and 3 bases from J, with 11 bases between. Assay: immunoSEQ multiplex PCR; the TCRdb copy retains only in-frame clones and omits some. Of tens of thousands of clones detected, 85% appear once; the ten largest clones hold around 20%. This clone occurred once. V is TRBV12-5 and J is TRBJ1-1; tentatively, D is TRBD1 (6 bases). The sample in question was peripheral blood, obtained from a patient treated with photon-based radiotherapy. This clonotype was sampled from a man aged 55 to 70 with pancreatic cancer. DNA of the CDR3: TGTGCTAGTGGGCCTACAGGGTACACTGAAGCTTTCTTT. As protein: CASGPTGYTEAFF.